These 24 T cell receptor beta chains came from one sample sequenced in a study of blood T cell repertoires in COVID-19. Some clones are missing from TCRdb's copy, which holds only in-frame ones; the method was immunoSEQ multiplex PCR. Here the sample spans about 57,000 clones, roughly 82% being singletons. Source material: peripheral blood. These receptor sequences come from a woman at least 80 years old with acute or convalescent COVID-19.

The chain couples TRBV28 to TRBJ1-2; 11 nucleotides agree with TRBD1. V trimming: 6 bases; J trimming: 2 bases; junction bases outside the gene matches: 2. CDR3 size: 14 residues. Germline V gene sequence: CDR1 MDHEN, CDR2 SYDVKM. CDR3 in DNA: TGTGCCAGCAGGGACAGGGGGCGAAACTATGGCTACACCTTC. Protein sequence: CASRDRGRNYGYTF.

The rearrangement joins TRBV2 to TRBJ1-1, with D unresolved. Germline V lookup: CDR1 SNHLY, CDR2 FYNNEI. Between the trimmed V and J ends, which lost 8 bases and 11 bases, there was a span of 21 bases. CDR3 length: 13 residues. In nucleotides, the CDR3 is TGTGCCAGCTTTTTGGAGGTCCCGCCGCGCGCTTTCTTT. This sequence encodes CASFLEVPPRAFF.

The chain employs TRBV11-3 and TRBJ2-7, with D perhaps matching TRBD2 (5 bases). The V and J ends lost 5 bases and 5 bases respectively, with 13 bases between them. The V gene's germline CDR1 is SGHNT and CDR2 YENEEA. The CDR3 consists of 13 residues. The chain's CDR3 is CASSPPGGHEQYF. The CDR3 nucleotides are TGTGCCAGCAGCCCCCCAGGAGGCCACGAGCAGTACTTC.

The chain links TRBV30 to TRBJ1-3; D is unresolved. V was pared by 7 bases and J by 0 bases, with 13 bases between. The germline V gene has CDR1 GTSNPN and CDR2 SVGIG (reference sequence). CDR3 length: 14 residues. DNA of the CDR3: TGTGCCTACCCGCGCGGTTTCTCTGGAAACACCATATATTTT. This codes for CAYPRGFSGNTIYF.

This clone was picked up one time. V gene TRBV2 combines with J gene TRBJ2-7, with D perhaps matching TRBD2 (6 bases). The CDR3 consists of 17 residues. The V gene's germline CDR1 is SNHLY and CDR2 FYNNEI. V was cut by 6 bases and J by 1 base, with 22 bases left in between. Here the CDR3 DNA reads TGTGCCAGCAGGTCCTATCTAGGCAGCGGGCCTTCCTACGAGCAGTACTTC. Translated: CASRSYLGSGPSYEQYF.

The gene calls are TRBV6-5 and TRBJ1-1; D is perhaps TRBD1 (6 bases). Between the trimmed V and J ends, which lost 5 bases and 1 base, there was a span of 11 bases. The CDR3 sequence is 14 residues long. Germline V gene lookup returns CDR1 MNHEY and CDR2 SVGAGI. The CDR3 region has the DNA TGTGCCAGCAGTACCGGACAGAGGAACACTGAAGCTTTCTTT. Amino acid sequence: CASSTGQRNTEAFF.

The chain links TRBV5-1 to TRBJ2-1; maybe TRBD1 (5 bases). V was cut by 4 bases and J by 5 bases, with 13 bases left in between. Germline CDR1 reads SGHRS; CDR2 reads YFSETQ. CDR3 size: 14 residues. In DNA form, the CDR3 reads TGCGCCAGCAGCGCCATAGGGGCGGACAATGAGCAGTTCTTC. This encodes CASSAIGADNEQFF.

The genes are TRBV3-1 (or the pseudogene TRBV3-2) and TRBJ2-7, with D perhaps TRBD1 (6 bases). Germline CDR1 reads LGHDT; CDR2 reads YNNKEL (reference sequence). The CDR3 loop spans 11 amino acids. V was trimmed by 7 bases and J by 2 bases, leaving 6 bases between them. The CDR3 reads CASKGAYEQYF. CDR3 sequence (DNA): TGTGCCAGCAAGGGGGCCTACGAGCAGTACTTC.

The chain is built from TRBV6-6 and TRBJ1-3; D ambiguous. The length of the CDR3 is 12 residues. V lost 5 bases, J lost 4 bases, and 6 bases lay in between. CDR1 MNHNY and CDR2 SVGAGI come from the germline V gene (reference sequence). This chain's CDR3 is CASSPTGNTIYF. CDR3 nucleotides: TGTGCCAGCAGTCCTACCGGAAACACCATATATTTT.

V is TRBV19 and J is TRBJ1-2, with TRBD1 matching 7 bases. From germline, CDR1 is LNHDA and CDR2 SQIVND (reference sequence). This CDR3 has 13 residues. V lost 7 bases and J lost 0; bases outside the gene matches: 2. The CDR3 loop reads CASKQGPNYGYTF. The CDR3 DNA sequence: TGTGCCAGTAAACAGGGGCCTAACTATGGCTACACCTTC. Full variable domain (missing parts from reference TRBV19 and TRBJ1-2): DGGITQSPKYLFRKEGQNVTLSCEQNLNHDAMYWYRQDPGQGLRLIYYSQIVNDFQKGDIAEGYSVSREKKESFPLTVTSAQKNPTAFYLCASKQGPNYGYTFGSGTRLTVV.

The rearrangement joins TRBV10-1 to TRBJ1-1; D gene unclear. The CDR3 is 12 residues long. From germline, CDR1 is WNHNN and CDR2 SYGVQD (reference sequence). Trimming stripped 3 bases from V and 8 bases from J, with 10 bases between. CDR3 bases: TGCGCCAGCAGTGATCCCGGCAGGGAAGCTTTCTTT. Protein sequence: CASSDPGREAFF.

The CDR3 reads CASSLMGLGNQPQHF. In nucleotides, the CDR3 is TGTGCCAGCAGCTTAATGGGACTTGGGAATCAGCCCCAGCATTTT. This chain joins TRBV7-8 and TRBJ1-5, with TRBD1 as a possible D gene (5 bases). Per germline, CDR1 SGHVS and CDR2 FQNEAQ. This CDR3 spans 15 amino acids. Trimming shortened V by 2 bases and J by 4 bases, and 12 bases separated the two germline ends. Full variable domain (missing parts from reference TRBV7-8 and TRBJ1-5): GAGVSQSPRYKVAKRGQDVALRCDPISGHVSLFWYQQALGQGPEFLTYFQNEAQLDKSGLPSDRFFAERPEGSVSTLKIQRTQQEDSAVYLCASSLMGLGNQPQHFGDGTRLSIL.

The gene calls are TRBV5-1 and TRBJ2-1; perhaps TRBD1 as D (6 bases). CDR3 length equals 15 residues. The V end was cut by 4 bases, the J end by 0 bases, with 11 bases between. Germline values: CDR1 SGHRS, CDR2 YFSETQ. CDR3 sequence (DNA): TGCGCCAGCAGCCCCGGGGACAACTCCTACAATGAGCAGTTCTTC. Translation: CASSPGDNSYNEQFF.

The chain recombines TRBV7-7 with TRBJ2-2; possible D gene TRBD2, 6 bases. The germline V and J ends were trimmed by 1 base and 4 bases, with 10 bases remaining between them. Germline V gene data show CDR1 as SSHAT and CDR2 as FNYEAQ (reference sequence). CDR3 length: 15 residues. The CDR3 DNA follows: TGTGCCAGCAGCTTAGTGGGGGGAGGCACCGGGGAGCTGTTTTTT. It yields the protein CASSLVGGGTGELFF.

This clone came up once. This chain uses TRBV5-4 with TRBJ1-2; tentative D call: TRBD1 (5 bases). Trimming removed 0 bases from V and 4 bases from J, with 7 bases in between. This CDR3 spans 13 amino acids. Germline V gene lookup returns CDR1 SGHNT and CDR2 YYREEE (reference sequence). The CDR3 DNA reads TGTGCCAGCAGCTTGGCCCAGGGCTATGGCTACACCTTC. Protein: CASSLAQGYGYTF. Full variable domain (missing parts from reference TRBV5-4 and TRBJ1-2): ETGVTQSPTHLIKTRGQQVTLRCSSQSGHNTVSWYQQALGQGPQFIFQYYREEENGRGNFPPRFSGLQFPNYSSELNVNALELDDSALYLCASSLAQGYGYTFGSGTRLTVV.

V is TRBV19 and J is TRBJ2-5; 13 bases are shared with TRBD2. CDR3 length: 16 residues. Per the germline V gene, CDR1 is LNHDA and CDR2 is SQIVND (reference sequence). The ends lost 7 bases at V and 5 bases at J; junction bases unmatched: 10. The CDR3 sequence: CASTTLAGGPKETQYF. CDR3 DNA sequence: TGTGCCAGTACCACACTAGCGGGGGGGCCGAAGGAGACCCAGTACTTC.

The J gene is TRBJ1-3, the V gene TRBV4-2, with 7 bases lining up with TRBD1. Germline V gene data show CDR1 as LGHNA and CDR2 as YNFKEQ. The length of the CDR3 is 18 residues. Losses at the gene ends were 0 bases for V and 4 bases for J; bases not matched to a gene: 12. The DNA for the CDR3 is TGTGCCAGCAGCCAAGATATTCGCGAGGACAGGATCGGAAACACCATATATTTT. This codes for CASSQDIREDRIGNTIYF.

The rearrangement joins TRBV4-2 to TRBJ2-4, with D maybe TRBD1 (6 bases). This CDR3 is 14 amino acids long. V was cut by 4 bases and J by 8 bases, with 15 bases left in between. Per germline, CDR1 LGHNA and CDR2 YNFKEQ. In nucleotides, the CDR3 is TGTGCCAGCAGCCCTCGGTCAGGGGCCGACATTCAGTACTTC. This codes for CASSPRSGADIQYF.

The genes are TRBV4-2 and TRBJ2-5, with D perhaps matching TRBD2 (6 bases). Trimming pared 4 bases from V and 5 bases from J, leaving 17 bases between. This CDR3 is built from 15 residues. Germline V gene data show CDR1 as LGHNA and CDR2 as YNFKEQ. CDR3 residues: CASSPGTPLGETQYF. CDR3 nucleotides: TGTGCCAGCAGCCCCGGGACTCCACTAGGGGAGACCCAGTACTTC.

This chain links TRBV2 with TRBJ1-1; D is uncertain. The CDR3 is 13 amino acids. In germline, CDR1 is SNHLY, CDR2 FYNNEI. The V gene lost 6 bases and the J gene lost 7 bases, with 15 bases spanning the gap. CDR3 in amino acids: CASSVSDFNEAFF. CDR3 DNA sequence: TGTGCCAGCAGCGTAAGCGATTTCAATGAAGCTTTCTTT.

Details on this clone: Germline is not matched at one junction end, which may reflect a read error. J is TRBJ1-1 and V is TRBV6-1; 7 bases are a match to TRBD1. The CDR3 contains 14 residues. The germline V gene has CDR1 MNHNS and CDR2 SASEGT. The CDR3 spells CASGDPRGSTEAFF. In nucleotides, the CDR3 is TGTGCCAGCGGTGACCCCAGGGGGTCTACTGAAGCTTTCTTT.

With regard to this clone: This CDR3 is also generated by other DNA sequences in the sample. The genes are TRBV27 and TRBJ1-6; 10 bases match TRBD1. The CDR3 has 14 amino acids. V shed 5 bases, J shed 10 bases, and the junction held 5 bases outside the gene matches. Germline assignment: CDR1 MNHEY and CDR2 SMNVEV (reference sequence). The DNA for the CDR3 is TGTGCCAGCAGTCCCCGGACAGGGGGATCACCCCTCCACTTT. Residues: CASSPRTGGSPLHF.

The genes are TRBV27 and TRBJ2-5, with 7 bases identical to TRBD1. The CDR3 has 14 residues. CDR1 and CDR2 from the germline V gene are MNHEY and SMNVEV (reference sequence). Losses at the gene ends were 6 bases for V and 3 bases for J; bases not matched to a gene: 7. The DNA for the CDR3 is TGTGCCAGCAGCGCCTCCGGGACAGAAGAGACCCAGTACTTC. Protein sequence: CASSASGTEETQYF.

This rearrangement joins TRBV25-1 to TRBJ2-3; 7 positions agree with TRBD2. Germline V CDR1 and CDR2: MGHDK, SYGVNS. The CDR3 is 15 residues long. Trimming took 9 bases from V and 2 from J; bases not matched to a gene: 11. This CDR3 is CARRRTRPNTDTQYF. The CDR3 region has the DNA TGTGCCAGGCGGCGGACTAGGCCAAACACAGATACGCAGTATTTT.